What follows are 11 T cell receptor beta chains derived from one specimen sequenced in a study of T cell responses to AZD1222 COVID-19 vaccine. Sequencing used immunoSEQ multiplex PCR; TCRdb keeps in-frame clones, though not all of them. The sample carries about 140,000 clones, more than 75% recorded once. The input for sequencing was peripheral blood, taken 28 days after the second AZD1222 dose. The source of these receptors is an adult who received the AZD1222 COVID-19 vaccine.

The chain is built from TRBV6-1 and TRBJ2-3, with 12 bases aligning to TRBD1. With 4 bases clipped from V and 5 bases from J, the junction kept 10 bases outside the gene matches. Per germline, CDR1 MNHNS and CDR2 SASEGT. This CDR3 is 17 amino acids long. CDR3 DNA: TGTGCCAGCAGTGTAATACCGGGACAGGGGGCGCGAGATACGCAGTATTTT. As protein: CASSVIPGQGARDTQYF.

This clone was detected once. CDR3: CASSVLAGTYNEQFF. In nucleotides, the CDR3 is TGTGCCAGTAGTGTACTAGCGGGAACCTACAATGAGCAGTTCTTC. The V and J genes are TRBV19 and TRBJ2-1, with TRBD2 identical over 10 bases. The trim removed 5 bases at V and 2 bases at J, leaving 3 bases unmatched. The CDR3 length is 15 residues. CDR1 is LNHDA and CDR2 is SQIVND in the germline V gene (reference sequence).

This chain connects TRBV30 to TRBJ2-1; 8 bases fit TRBD2. From germline, CDR1 is GTSNPN and CDR2 SVGIG (reference sequence). Trimming cost V 3 bases and J 7 bases; bases outside gene matches: 8. This CDR3 is built from 14 residues. CDR3 in DNA: TGTGCCTGGAGGTGGAGCGGCGGGGGGAATGAGCAGTTCTTC. It specifies CAWRWSGGGNEQFF.

The CDR3 region has the DNA TGTGCCAGCAGCCAAGATAGTGGAGCGGGGGGGAAATACGAGCAGTACTTC. This encodes CASSQDSGAGGKYEQYF. The chain couples TRBV4-2 to TRBJ2-7; 10 bases map to TRBD2. Per the germline V gene, CDR1 is LGHNA and CDR2 is YNFKEQ. V lost 0 bases to trimming and J lost 4 bases; unmatched junction nucleotides: 9. CDR3 size: 17 residues.

The genes are TRBV3-1 (or the pseudogene TRBV3-2) and TRBJ2-7; D is undetermined. Germline CDR1 LGHDT, CDR2 YNNKEL (reference sequence). Deletions cut 2 bases from V and 7 bases from J, with 15 bases between. The CDR3 covers 14 residues. In nucleotides, the CDR3 is TGTGCCAGCAGCCAATCCCTGCTTTTGGAGGAGCAGTACTTC. Translation: CASSQSLLLEEQYF.

V usage is TRBV5-1 and J usage is TRBJ2-2, with a possible D match to TRBD2 (5 bases). CDR1 is SGHRS, CDR2 YFSETQ, per germline. Trimming removed 7 bases from V and 3 bases from J, with 13 bases in between. The CDR3 runs 14 residues. In nucleotides, the CDR3 is TGCGCCAGCTCCCCGGGGTCGGACACCGGGGAGCTGTTTTTT. Protein sequence: CASSPGSDTGELFF. Filled out from reference TRBV5-1 and TRBJ2-2, the complete variable domain reads KAGVTQTPRYLIKTRGQQVTLSCSPISGHRSVSWYQQTPGQGLQFLFEYFSETQRNKGNFPGRFSGRQFSNSRSEMNVSTLELGDSALYLCASSPGSDTGELFFGEGSRLTVL.

The chain links TRBV11-2 to TRBJ2-7; TRBD2 matches 7 bases. The CDR3 is made up of 16 amino acids. Germline-derived CDR1 and CDR2 are SGHAT and FQNNGV. Losses at the gene ends were 5 bases for V and 5 bases for J; bases not matched to a gene: 15. The CDR3 is CASSGKTSRKDHEQYF. Written as DNA, the CDR3 is TGTGCCAGCAGCGGTAAGACTAGCAGGAAAGATCACGAGCAGTACTTC.

The chain combines TRBV19 with TRBJ1-2; D not certain. From germline, CDR1 is LNHDA and CDR2 SQIVND (reference sequence). Trimming shortened V by 7 bases and J by 4 bases, and 19 bases separated the two germline ends. The length of the CDR3 is 15 residues. CDR3 sequence (DNA): TGTGCCAGTACCCCCCGCGGCAGAAGATCCTATGGCTACACCTTC. This translates into CASTPRGRRSYGYTF.

The CDR3 region is CACYRDTLPYGYTF. CDR3 coding DNA: TGTGCCTGCTATCGGGACACACTCCCCTATGGCTACACCTTC. The V call is TRBV30, the J call TRBJ1-2, with a possible D match to TRBD1 (6 bases). CDR1 and CDR2 (germline): GTSNPN, SVGIG (reference sequence). The CDR3 is 14 residues long. V was trimmed by 6 bases and J by 4 bases, leaving 18 bases between them.

Only one count was recorded for this clone. The chain carries TRBV5-1 and TRBJ2-7; perhaps TRBD1 as D (6 bases). The CDR3 sequence is 14 residues long. Trimming removed 0 bases at V and 4 bases at J, with 11 bases between. In germline, CDR1 is SGHRS, CDR2 YFSETQ. As DNA, the CDR3 is TGCGCCAGCAGCTTGGGGCGCCAGGGGTACGAGCAGTACTTC. Its protein product is CASSLGRQGYEQYF.

The chain combines TRBV5-1 with TRBJ2-3; D is ambiguous. CDR3 length: 12 residues. In germline, CDR1 is SGHRS, CDR2 YFSETQ. Trimming left V 0 bases short and J 2 bases short, with 1 base between. The CDR3 sequence is CASSLDTDTQYF. For the CDR3, the DNA is TGCGCCAGCAGCTTGGACACAGATACGCAGTATTTT.